These T cell receptor beta chains were read from a single sample in a study of siplizumab effects on memory and regulatory T cells. No cognate antigen is known for these TCRs. Clones were sequenced by immunoSEQ multiplex PCR, and TCRdb holds only the in-frame ones, with some missing. The table lists more than 10,000 clones, about 40% of them singletons. The sequenced sample consisted of CFSE-low (dividing) CD8+ T cells sorted from an allogeneic mixed lymphocyte reaction. These receptors originate from a human donor in good health; the cells came from an allogeneic mixed lymphocyte reaction. The CDR3 runs from the conserved cysteine through the conserved F or W. A D gene is named only where the DNA matches it firmly. Some rows have no size entry. The others give once, few or many, or a class for an expanded clone.

abundance | j_gene | v_gene | d_gene | CDR3aa | CDR3nt
few | TRBJ1-6 | TRBV30 | TRBD1 | CACRDRASPLHF | TGTGCCTGTCGGGACAGGGCATCACCCCTCCACTTT
few | TRBJ2-7 | TRBV7-9 | TRBD1 | CASRQTGDISYEQYF | TGTGCCAGCAGACAGACAGGGGATATCTCCTACGAGCAGTACTTC
- | TRBJ2-3 | TRBV18 | - | CASSDRGSTDTQYF | TGTGCCAGCTCAGATCGAGGGTCGACAGATACGCAGTATTTT
- | TRBJ2-1 | TRBV27 | TRBD1 | CASGHLAARDRGAGYNEQFF | TGTGCCAGCGGGCACCTAGCAGCAAGGGACAGGGGAGCGGGTTACAATGAGCAGTTCTTC
- | TRBJ2-1 | TRBV7-3 | - | CASSLNSRGEQFF | TGTGCCAGCAGCTTAAATAGCAGGGGTGAGCAGTTCTTC
few | TRBJ2-1 | TRBV5-8 | - | CASSLRGHEQFF | TGTGCCAGCAGCCTGCGGGGCCATGAGCAGTTCTTC
medium-sized | TRBJ2-7 | TRBV4-1 | - | CASSQISSSEQYF | TGCGCCAGCAGCCAAATATCCTCGTCCGAGCAGTACTTC
few | TRBJ2-7 | TRBV13 | - | CASSLLTLYEQYF | TGTGCCAGCAGCCTACTGACCCTCTACGAGCAGTACTTC
- | TRBJ2-5 | TRBV11-3 | TRBD2 | CASNPTSGSWETQYF | TGTGCCAGCAACCCGACTAGCGGGAGCTGGGAGACCCAGTACTTC
few | TRBJ1-4 | TRBV7-9 | TRBD1 | CASSPRDSGTNEKLFF | TGTGCCAGCAGCCCCCGGGACAGTGGGACTAATGAAAAACTGTTTTTT
few | TRBJ2-1 | TRBV4-1 | - | CASSQDPSSYNEQFF | TGCGCCAGCAGCCAAGATCCCAGCTCCTACAATGAGCAGTTCTTC
few | TRBJ1-2 | TRBV2 | - | CASSRVVNYGYTF | TGTGCCAGCAGTCGGGTCGTTAACTATGGCTACACCTTC
- | TRBJ2-7 | TRBV27 | - | CASSRGYPPDYEQYF | TGTGCCAGCAGTAGGGGCTATCCCCCGGACTACGAGCAGTACTTC
medium-sized | TRBJ1-2 | TRBV4-1 | TRBD1 | CASSQKTGLNYGYTF | TGCGCCAGCAGCCAGAAGACAGGGCTTAACTATGGCTACACCTTC
few | TRBJ2-7 | TRBV21-1 | - | CASSYSGQGRYEQYF | TGTGCCAGCAGCTATTCCGGACAGGGGAGGTACGAGCAGTACTTC
- | TRBJ1-1 | TRBV27 | - | CASSFGGMNTEAFF | TGTGCCAGCAGTTTCGGGGGCATGAACACTGAAGCTTTCTTT
- | TRBJ2-7 | TRBV7-2 | TRBD2 | CASSYGTSGYEQYF | TGTGCCAGCAGCTACGGGACTAGCGGCTACGAGCAGTACTTC
medium-sized | TRBJ2-2 | TRBV19 | TRBD2 | CASSMREGDDTGELFF | TGTGCCAGTAGTATGAGGGAGGGAGACGACACCGGGGAGCTGTTTTTT
- | TRBJ2-1 | TRBV27 | - | CASSLSSPRYNEQFF | TGTGCCAGCAGTTTAAGTAGCCCCCGTTACAATGAGCAGTTCTTC
- | TRBJ2-2 | TRBV4-3 | TRBD2 | CASRTSSGTGELFF | TGCGCCAGCAGGACTAGCAGTGGTACCGGGGAGCTGTTTTTT
- | TRBJ2-1 | TRBV7-9 | - | CASSWTQGVEQFF | TGTGCCAGCAGTTGGACCCAAGGGGTTGAGCAGTTCTTC
- | TRBJ1-2 | TRBV9 | TRBD1 | CASSVGLQRTGGGYTF | TGTGCCAGCAGCGTAGGCCTCCAAAGGACAGGCGGTGGCTACACCTTC
few | TRBJ2-3 | TRBV27 | - | CASSLLGADTQYF | TGTGCCAGCAGTTTATTGGGGGCAGATACGCAGTATTTT
many | TRBJ1-1 | TRBV6-1 | - | CASLRGDTEAFF | TGTGCCAGCCTGCGAGGGGACACTGAAGCTTTCTTT
- | TRBJ2-7 | TRBV29-1 | - | CSFVQNSYEQYF | TGCAGCTTCGTTCAAAACTCCTACGAGCAGTACTTC
- | TRBJ1-6 | TRBV2 | TRBD1 | CASSPGQYNSPLHF | TGTGCCAGCAGCCCGGGACAGTATAATTCACCCCTCCACTTT
- | TRBJ1-1 | TRBV19 | - | CASSIGAGNTEAFF | TGTGCCAGTAGTATAGGAGCAGGGAACACTGAAGCTTTCTTT
medium-sized | TRBJ1-3 | TRBV13 | - | CASSFRGSRNTIYF | TGTGCCAGCAGCTTTCGTGGTAGTAGAAACACCATATATTTT
few | TRBJ2-7 | TRBV7-9 | TRBD2 | CASSLYPASGEAYEQYF | TGTGCCAGCAGCTTATACCCCGCTAGCGGTGAAGCCTACGAGCAGTACTTC
- | TRBJ2-7 | TRBV6-1 | - | CASSARTGTYEQYF | TGTGCCAGCAGTGCGAGGACGGGGACCTACGAGCAGTACTTC
few | TRBJ2-1 | TRBV19 | TRBD2 | CASTTLAGGHNEQFF | TGTGCCAGTACCACCCTAGCGGGGGGTCACAATGAGCAGTTCTTC
few | TRBJ2-3 | TRBV27 | - | CASRGLNRVMADTQYF | TGTGCCAGCAGAGGCTTGAACAGGGTGATGGCAGATACGCAGTATTTT
few | TRBJ1-1 | TRBV27 | - | CASSLLEGYTEAFF | TGTGCCAGCAGTTTACTGGAGGGGTACACTGAAGCTTTCTTT
- | TRBJ1-1 | TRBV6-5 | - | CASSYGIGGRNTEAFF | TGTGCCAGCAGTTACGGTATTGGTGGGAGGAACACTGAAGCTTTCTTT
few | TRBJ2-3 | TRBV6-4 | - | CASRQRDTSTDTQYF | TGTGCCAGCAGGCAACGGGACACTAGCACAGATACGCAGTATTTT
few | TRBJ2-1 | TRBV7-9 | - | CASSSDHTLNEQFF | TGTGCCAGCAGCTCAGACCATACATTAAATGAGCAGTTCTTC
- | TRBJ2-1 | TRBV4-1 | - | CASSPGYGGSYNEQFF | TGCGCCAGCAGCCCCGGATACGGGGGATCCTACAATGAGCAGTTCTTC
- | TRBJ2-7 | TRBV27 | - | CASSTRGEGRPYEQYF | TGTGCCAGCAGTACCCGGGGAGAGGGGCGGCCTTACGAGCAGTACTTC
- | TRBJ2-7 | TRBV30 | - | CAWSILGGVYEQYF | TGTGCCTGGAGTATCTTAGGGGGTGTATACGAGCAGTACTTC
few | TRBJ1-1 | TRBV29-1 | - | CSVVEALSSEAFF | TGCAGCGTTGTCGAGGCCCTAAGCTCTGAAGCTTTCTTT
medium-sized | TRBJ2-3 | TRBV7-3 | TRBD2 | CASTPGTSGSDTQYF | TGTGCCAGCACCCCGGGGACTAGCGGGAGTGATACGCAGTATTTT
- | TRBJ1-2 | TRBV6-5 | - | CASSYYDSYGYTF | TGTGCCAGCAGTTACTATGACAGTTATGGCTACACCTTC
- | TRBJ1-2 | TRBV29-1 | - | CSVSIGQLNYGYTF | TGCAGCGTTTCTATCGGACAGCTTAACTATGGCTACACCTTC
- | TRBJ2-7 | TRBV29-1 | - | CSVAGPQGEQYF | TGCAGCGTGGCCGGCCCCCAAGGAGAGCAGTACTTC
few | TRBJ1-1 | TRBV4-1 | - | CASSQVYRDVNTEAFF | TGCGCCAGCAGCCAAGTGTACAGGGATGTGAACACTGAAGCTTTCTTT
few | TRBJ2-3 | TRBV2 | TRBD2 | CASSSPGTSRSTDTQYF | TGTGCCAGCAGTTCTCCCGGGACTAGCCGGAGCACAGATACGCAGTATTTT
few | TRBJ2-1 | TRBV5-5 | - | CASSFNPDYNEQFF | TGTGCCAGCAGCTTTAATCCCGACTACAATGAGCAGTTCTTC
- | TRBJ2-7 | TRBV25-1 | TRBD1 | CASSDGQGYEQYF | TGTGCCAGCAGTGATGGACAGGGCTACGAGCAGTACTTC